The 28 T cell receptor beta chains listed next were all sequenced from one sample in a study of spatial heterogeneity in lung cancer. TCRdb recomputed calls from the 5' RACE reads with MiXCR, one row per CDR3 protein. The sample holds about 26,000 distinct CDR3 sequences, 9.5% to 15% seen once. Time point denoted: sample taken at primary tumor resection. Tumor, nontumor lung or frozen PBMC supplied whole RNA, sequenced without sorting. The sequences come from PBMCs, collected at surgery. These receptors came from a female donor with early-stage non-small cell lung cancer.

Ten or more counts support this clonotype. The chain joins TRBV6-5 to TRBJ2-5; no clear D gene. V lost 8 bases, J lost 1 base, and 8 bases lay in between. Germline CDR1 is MNHEY and CDR2 is SVGAGI. CDR3 length: 12 amino acids. The CDR3 coding sequence is TGTGCCAGCGGCTCGAGCCAAGAGACCCAGTACTTC. Protein: CASGSSQETQYF.

This clonotype was counted ten times or more. The rearrangement joins TRBV18 to TRBJ1-5; D uncertain. This CDR3 is 14 amino acids long. Looked up from germline, CDR1 is KGHSH and CDR2 is LQKENI. Deletions cut 2 bases from V and 2 bases from J, with 7 bases between. CDR3 coding DNA: TGTGCCAGCTCACCAAGTGGCGGCAATCAGCCCCAGCATTTT. Amino acid sequence: CASSPSGGNQPQHF. The full variable domain, its missing parts supplied by reference TRBV18 and TRBJ1-5, is NAGVMQNPRHLVRRRGQEARLRCSPMKGHSHVYWYRQLPEEGLKFMVYLQKENIIDESGMPKERFSAEFPKEGPSILRIQQVVRGDSAAYFCASSPSGGNQPQHFGDGTRLSIL.

This clonotype occurred many times. The J gene is TRBJ2-7, the V gene TRBV6-2 or TRBV6-3, with D possibly matching TRBD2 (6 bases). The CDR3 is made up of 15 amino acids. Germline CDR1 MNHEY, CDR2 SVGEGT. The V gene lost 2 bases and the J gene lost 2 bases, with 13 bases spanning the gap. This CDR3 is CASSYGGTGTYEQYV. The CDR3 coding sequence is TGTGCCAGCAGTTACGGCGGGACGGGGACCTACGAGCAGTACGTC.

This clonotype has ten or more counts. The chain uses TRBV28 and TRBJ2-7; no definite D call. Looked up from germline, CDR1 is MDHEN and CDR2 is SYDVKM. The CDR3 runs to 13 residues. With 6 bases removed from V and 0 bases from J, the gap between germline ends came to 9 bases. DNA of the CDR3: TGTGCCAGCAGCCCCAGGCGCTCCTACGAGCAGTACGTC. Protein sequence: CASSPRRSYEQYV.

This clonotype has at least ten counts. V is TRBV4-1 and J is TRBJ2-6, with a weak D call TRBD1 (5 bases). The CDR3 spans 20 residues. Per germline, CDR1 MGHRA and CDR2 YSYEKL. The V gene lost 1 base and the J gene lost 0 bases, with 19 bases spanning the gap. DNA for the CDR3: TGCGCCAGCAGCCAAGCGGGTCAGGGATACTCGAGCTCTGGGGCCAACGTCCTGACTTTC. Protein sequence: CASSQAGQGYSSSGANVLTF.

A few counts support this clonotype. The chain links TRBV2 to TRBJ2-3; the D gene could be TRBD1 or TRBD2 (6 bases each). This CDR3 has 14 amino acids. Looked up from germline, CDR1 is SNHLY and CDR2 is FYNNEI. V lost 4 bases and J 2 bases, leaving 10 bases between the germline ends. The CDR3 bases are TGTGCCAGCAGTGGGGGGGCCCCCACAGATACGCAGTATTTT. It translates to CASSGGAPTDTQYF.

This clonotype was counted at least ten times. J is TRBJ2-7 and V is TRBV7-9, with D possibly TRBD2 on 6 matching bases. The CDR3 is 12 residues long. Germline values: CDR1 SEHNR, CDR2 FQNEAQ (reference sequence). The V end was cut by 4 bases, the J end by 2 bases, with 6 bases between. The chain's CDR3 is CASSSGAYEQYV. The CDR3 DNA reads as TGTGCCAGCAGCTCGGGGGCCTACGAGCAGTACGTC.

In its sample, this clonotype was seen many times. CDR3 bases: TGTGCCAGCAGCTCGACTAGCCCCGGGGGGGGTGGCGAGACCCAGTACTTC. Its translation: CASSSTSPGGGGETQYF. V gene TRBV11-3 combines with J gene TRBJ2-5, with 8 bases fitting TRBD2. Germline assignment: CDR1 SGHNT and CDR2 YENEEA. J gave up 5 bases and V 4 bases, and 15 bases lay outside the gene matches. The CDR3 has 17 amino acids. The full variable domain, completed using reference TRBV11-3 and TRBJ2-5, is EAGVVQSPRYKIIEKKQPVAFWCNPISGHNTLYWYLQNLGQGPELLIRYENEEAVDDSQLPKDRFSAERLKGVDSTLKIQPAELGDSAVYLCASSSTSPGGGGETQYFGPGTRLLVL.

This clonotype was detected many times. The gene calls are TRBV28 and TRBJ1-5; tentatively, D is TRBD1 (5 bases). V was trimmed by 7 bases and J by 7 bases, leaving 17 bases between them. The germline V gene encodes CDR1 MDHEN and CDR2 SYDVKM. This CDR3 has 14 amino acids. Here the CDR3 reads CASIPQEVGQPQHF. The CDR3 DNA reads as TGTGCCAGCATCCCACAGGAGGTCGGCCAGCCCCAGCATTTT.

The table lists this clonotype with a few counts. The chain recombines TRBV2 with TRBJ2-7, with D perhaps given as TRBD1 or TRBD2 (5 bases each). The germline CDR1 and CDR2 sequences are SNHLY and FYNNEI. CDR3 length equals 12 residues. Between the trimmed V and J ends, which lost 8 bases and 9 bases, there was a span of 17 bases. CDR3 DNA sequence: TGTGCCAGCCGGGACGACCTTTCTGGGCAGTACGTC. Translated: CASRDDLSGQYV.

This clonotype has a count of ten or more. This rearrangement joins TRBV4-3 to TRBJ2-7, with 10 positions matching TRBD2. The CDR3 has 15 amino acids. Germline-derived CDR1 and CDR2 are LGHNA and YSLEER. V dropped 5 bases and J dropped 2; count of bases not matched to a gene: 6. This chain's CDR3 is CASSFGTSDTYEQYF. CDR3 nucleotide sequence: TGCGCCAGCAGCTTCGGGACTAGCGACACCTACGAGCAGTACTTC.

This clonotype was counted many times. CDR3 protein: CASSYPGTKTYEQYF. Here the CDR3 DNA reads TGTGCCAGCAGTTACCCCGGGACGAAGACCTACGAGCAGTACTTC. The chain employs TRBV28 and TRBJ2-7; the D gene could be TRBD1 or TRBD2 (5 bases each). From germline, CDR1 is MDHEN and CDR2 SYDVKM. The CDR3 runs 15 residues. Trimming took 4 bases from V and 2 from J, leaving 15 bases between them.

At least ten counts were recorded for this clonotype. V is TRBV19 and J is TRBJ1-5, with TRBD1 as a possible D gene (6 bases). V was pared by 4 bases and J by 7 bases, with 14 bases between. Germline values: CDR1 LNHDA, CDR2 SQIVND (reference sequence). This CDR3 has 14 residues. The CDR3 DNA sequence: TGTGCCAGTAGTAGCCAGCAGGGGTACCAGCCCCAGCATTTT. Translated, it gives CASSSQQGYQPQHF.

This clonotype has at least ten counts. V is TRBV20-1 and J is TRBJ1-1; the D gene is possibly TRBD1 (6 bases). V was shortened by 0 bases and J by 4 bases, with 24 bases between the two germline ends. This CDR3 contains 18 residues. Germline CDR1 and CDR2: DFQATT and SNEGSKA (reference sequence). CDR3 DNA: TGCAGTGCTAGAGATGAAATGTTTGGGGGGCGCCTCGGCACTGAAGCTTTCTTT. It is translated as CSARDEMFGGRLGTEAFF.

The chain's CDR3 is CASRNVSNTEAFF. CDR3 DNA: TGTGCCAGCAGGAACGTTTCGAACACTGAAGCTTTCTTT. This rearrangement joins TRBV7-9 to TRBJ1-1, with no clear D. Germline V gives CDR1 SEHNR, CDR2 FQNEAQ (reference sequence). V was clipped by 6 bases and J by 1 base, with 9 bases between them. The CDR3 totals 13 residues.

In its sample, this clonotype was seen many times. This CDR3 is CASRLSGFNYEQYF. The CDR3 DNA reads as TGTGCCAGCAGACTAAGCGGGTTTAACTACGAGCAGTACTTC. The V and J genes are TRBV12-3 or TRBV12-4 and TRBJ2-7, with TRBD2 as a possible D gene (6 bases). The CDR3 is made up of 14 amino acids. V was shortened by 6 bases and J by 3 bases, with 15 bases between the two germline ends.

By share, this clonotype ranks as medium-sized (0.01 to 0.1%). The rearrangement joins TRBV7-3 to TRBJ2-1; 7 bases match TRBD2. Germline CDR1 is SGHTA and CDR2 is FQGTGA. V dropped 5 bases and J dropped 5; count of bases not matched to a gene: 6. The CDR3 consists of 14 residues. The CDR3 region has the DNA TGTGCCAGCAGCCTAAGCGGGATGAACAATGAGCAGTTCTTC. This gives the protein CASSLSGMNNEQFF.

This clonotype was observed many times. This chain uses TRBV3-1 with TRBJ1-5, with a possible D match to TRBD1 (5 bases). Germline loops: CDR1 LGHDT, CDR2 YNNKEL (reference sequence). The CDR3 consists of 13 residues. Trimming cost V 4 bases and J 5 bases, with 9 bases left between them. CDR3 DNA: TGTGCCAGCAGCCCCGACAGTTATCAGCCCCAGCATTTT. This codes for CASSPDSYQPQHF.

By sample share, this clonotype is medium-sized. The V call is TRBV24-1, the J call TRBJ2-2; D is unresolved. The germline V and J ends were trimmed by 5 bases and 0 bases, with 6 bases remaining between them. Germline V gene data show CDR1 as KGHDR and CDR2 as SFDVKD. The length of the CDR3 is 14 residues. DNA for the CDR3: TGTGCCACCAGTGGCGGTTCGAACACCGGGGAGCTGTTTTTT. This sequence encodes CATSGGSNTGELFF.

This clonotype was detected ten times or more. The V call is TRBV24-1, the J call TRBJ1-4, with D uncertain. This CDR3 spans 12 amino acids. Germline CDR1 KGHDR, CDR2 SFDVKD. V was cut by 7 bases and J by 6 bases, with 8 bases left in between. Written as DNA, the CDR3 is TGTGCCACCAGGGGGATCGATGAAAAACTGTTTTTT. Encoded protein: CATRGIDEKLFF.

This clonotype was observed many times. The gene calls are TRBV11-2 and TRBJ2-2; the match to TRBD2 covers 10 bases. The CDR3 covers 15 residues. Germline CDR1 and CDR2: SGHAT and FQNNGV. Trimming removed 2 bases from V and 5 bases from J; junction bases left unmatched: 2. CDR3 protein: CASSLRAGGTGELFF. CDR3 DNA sequence: TGTGCCAGCAGCTTAAGAGCGGGGGGGACCGGGGAGCTGTTTTTT.

In this sample, this clonotype turned up a few times. The genes are TRBV7-6 and TRBJ2-2, with D perhaps given as TRBD1 or TRBD2 (5 bases each). Deletions cut 1 base from V and 6 bases from J, with 9 bases between. Germline V gene lookup returns CDR1 SGHVS and CDR2 FNYEAQ. CDR3 length: 14 residues. The CDR3 nucleotides are TGTGCCAGCAGCTTAGAGGGGCGGGCCGGGGAGCTGTTTTTT. Translated, it gives CASSLEGRAGELFF.

V is TRBV28 and J is TRBJ2-7; TRBD2 is a possible D gene (5 bases). The V end was cut by 2 bases, the J end by 5 bases, with 13 bases between. In germline, CDR1 is MDHEN, CDR2 SYDVKM. This CDR3 comprises 14 residues. As DNA, the CDR3 is TGTGCCAGCAGTTTACCCAGGAGGACCCACGAGCAGTACTTC. As protein: CASSLPRRTHEQYF.

This clonotype came up many times. The chain combines TRBV15 with TRBJ2-3, with D possibly matching TRBD2 (5 bases). V was clipped by 8 bases and J by 2 bases, with 8 bases between them. This CDR3 spans 12 amino acids. Per the germline V gene, CDR1 is LNHNV and CDR2 is YYDKDF (reference sequence). The CDR3 region is CATGELTDTQYF. The CDR3 nucleotides are TGTGCCACCGGGGAGCTCACAGATACGCAGTATTTT.

This clonotype was recorded many times. The chain joins TRBV2 to TRBJ2-5; D is perhaps TRBD2 (5 bases). The V end was cut by 6 bases, the J end by 5 bases, with 13 bases between. CDR1 and CDR2 (germline): SNHLY, FYNNEI. The CDR3 has 13 amino acids. The CDR3 DNA reads as TGTGCCAGCAGGTTCGCGGGTCAGGAGACCCAGTACTTC. Translation: CASRFAGQETQYF.

V is TRBV7-2 and J is TRBJ2-7, with 9 bases fitting TRBD2. From germline, CDR1 is SGHTA and CDR2 FQGNSA. Trimming cost V 5 bases and J 6 bases; bases outside gene matches: 8. There are 14 residues in the CDR3. The chain's CDR3 is CASSTSGTSFEQYF. Written as DNA, the CDR3 is TGTGCCAGCAGCACCTCCGGGACTAGCTTCGAGCAGTACTTC.

This clonotype was counted at least ten times. V usage is TRBV2 and J usage is TRBJ2-1; D is possibly TRBD2 (5 bases). Trimming left V 4 bases short and J 8 bases short, with 12 bases between. The CDR3 consists of 13 residues. Germline loops: CDR1 SNHLY, CDR2 FYNNEI. The CDR3 sequence: CASSATSFDEQFF. CDR3 nucleotide sequence: TGTGCCAGCAGTGCCACTAGTTTCGATGAGCAGTTCTTC.

The sample holds a few counts of this clonotype. The chain recombines TRBV20-1 with TRBJ2-3; D might be TRBD2 (5 bases). Per germline, CDR1 DFQATT and CDR2 SNEGSKA (reference sequence). V lost 3 bases to trimming and J lost 3 bases, with 16 bases between them. The CDR3 loop spans 15 amino acids. The CDR3 DNA sequence: TGCAGTGCTAGTGCCGGGGAAGTGTTGACAGATACGCAGTATTTT. This gives the protein CSASAGEVLTDTQYF.